This T cell receptor beta chain was obtained from a study of T cell repertoires in cytomegalovirus infection. Whole-study context: In the study, CMV epitopes included recently identified HLA-C-restricted and well-studied HLA-B-restricted ones. An indication of both CMV infection and matching HLA type came from public TCR beta signatures.

As concerns this clonotype: Its antigen remains unidentified.

MiXCR, applied by TCRdb to the reads, yields one record per CDR3 protein. The sample carries fewer than 650,000 distinct CDR3 sequences, 40% recorded once. Study results and caveats: Individuals carrying CMV plus the relevant HLA were identified by cumulative frequency of public TCR beta families. Clonotypes of TCR beta that were HLA-C-restricted and CMV-specific dominated the ex vivo response.

V lost 6 bases and J lost 9; bases outside the gene matches: 7. This CDR3 has 13 amino acids. Per germline, CDR1 DFQATT and CDR2 SNEGSKA (reference sequence). The receptor's source is a human donor in good health (CMV status not recorded). Some clones in this sample may be carry-over from other donors' samples. The chain combines TRBV20-1 with TRBJ1-6, with TRBD1 identical over 8 bases. This material consisted of cultured PBMCs, taken from culture after CMV antigen stimulation. In DNA, the CDR3 is TGCAGTGCCGGACAGGGCTGGGGTTCACCCCTCCACTTT. It encodes CSAGQGWGSPLHF.